This is a list of T cell receptor beta chains from one sample in a study of immune characterization of retroperitoneal liposarcoma. TCRdb independently ran MiXCR on the PCR reads; one entry per CDR3 protein. Of approximately 11,000 distinct CDR3 sequences in the sample, 20% to 25% are singletons; the top ten hold around 9.3%. The sequencing input was blood. The source of these receptors is a female donor with retroperitoneal liposarcoma. CDR3s include the opening cysteine and the closing phenylalanine or tryptophan. Fields, in order: J gene, D gene, clone size, V gene, CDR3 DNA, CDR3 protein. A D gene is named only where the DNA matches it firmly. Rows give clone size only sometimes, using once, few, many, or a class for an expanded clone.

j_gene: TRBJ2-2; d_gene: TRBD2; abundance: many; v_gene: TRBV7-2; CDR3nt: TGTGCCAGCAGCTTAGCGGGGACTAGCGGGAGGTCCACCGGGGAGCTGTTTTTT; CDR3aa: CASSLAGTSGRSTGELFF
j_gene: TRBJ2-2; d_gene: TRBD2; abundance: .; v_gene: TRBV12-3/TRBV12-4; CDR3nt: TGTGCCAGCCAAGTAGCGGGGATTGGGGCCGGGGAGCTGTTTTTT; CDR3aa: CASQVAGIGAGELFF
j_gene: TRBJ2-1; d_gene: TRBD1; abundance: medium-sized; v_gene: TRBV6-4; CDR3nt: TGTGCCAGCAGTGACTCCCCAGGGGGCGGGGAGCAGTTCTTC; CDR3aa: CASSDSPGGGEQFF
j_gene: TRBJ2-5; d_gene: .; abundance: .; v_gene: TRBV4-1; CDR3nt: TGCGCCAGCAGCCGAGAGCTAGCCCCGGAGACCCAGTACTTC; CDR3aa: CASSRELAPETQYF
j_gene: TRBJ2-1; d_gene: TRBD1; abundance: .; v_gene: TRBV6-4; CDR3nt: TGTGCCAGCAGTCCCGGGACAGGTGATAGCTCCTACAATGAGCAGTTCTTC; CDR3aa: CASSPGTGDSSYNEQFF
j_gene: TRBJ2-1; d_gene: .; abundance: large; v_gene: TRBV6-6; CDR3nt: TGTGCCAGCAGTTACTCGGTCCTGGGGATTGCTTACAATGAGCAGTTCTTC; CDR3aa: CASSYSVLGIAYNEQFF
j_gene: TRBJ2-5; d_gene: .; abundance: .; v_gene: TRBV7-2; CDR3nt: TGTGCCAGCAGCTTAGTAGGGTGGGAGCAGTACTTC; CDR3aa: CASSLVGWEQYF
j_gene: TRBJ2-1; d_gene: .; abundance: few; v_gene: TRBV11-2; CDR3nt: TGTGCCAGCAGCCCCGTCGGGCGGAACTACAATGAGCAGTTCTTC; CDR3aa: CASSPVGRNYNEQFF
j_gene: TRBJ2-7; d_gene: .; abundance: medium-sized; v_gene: TRBV6-5; CDR3nt: TGTGCCAGCAGTTACTCTCGGACGCCTTCTGAGCAGTACTTC; CDR3aa: CASSYSRTPSEQYF
j_gene: TRBJ2-5; d_gene: .; abundance: .; v_gene: TRBV12-3/TRBV12-4; CDR3nt: TGTGCCAGCAGTTTAAATGAGAGGGCCCAAGAGACCCAGTACTTC; CDR3aa: CASSLNERAQETQYF
j_gene: TRBJ2-2; d_gene: TRBD2; abundance: few; v_gene: TRBV15; CDR3nt: TGTGCCACCAGCAGTTTGCTAGCGGGAGGGGGCACCGGGGAGCTGTTTTTT; CDR3aa: CATSSLLAGGGTGELFF
j_gene: TRBJ1-2; d_gene: .; abundance: .; v_gene: TRBV12-3/TRBV12-4; CDR3nt: TGTGCCAGCAGCTCAGGCGGGTACTATGGCTACACCTTC; CDR3aa: CASSSGGYYGYTF
j_gene: TRBJ2-5; d_gene: .; abundance: .; v_gene: TRBV24-1; CDR3nt: TGTGCCACCAGTGATTTACCATTAGTGGGATTCCAAGAGACCCAGTACTTC; CDR3aa: CATSDLPLVGFQETQYF
j_gene: TRBJ1-1; d_gene: .; abundance: .; v_gene: TRBV10-3; CDR3nt: TGTGCCATCAGAAGGGAGTCGGGCACTGAAGCTTTCTTT; CDR3aa: CAIRRESGTEAFF
j_gene: TRBJ2-1; d_gene: .; abundance: medium-sized; v_gene: TRBV6-1; CDR3nt: TGTGCCAGCAGTGAACCCCACGGGGGCTCCAATGAGCAGTTCTTC; CDR3aa: CASSEPHGGSNEQFF
j_gene: TRBJ2-5; d_gene: .; abundance: .; v_gene: TRBV5-1; CDR3nt: TGCGCCAGCAGCTTCAGGGGCCCCCAAGAGACCCAGTACTTC; CDR3aa: CASSFRGPQETQYF
j_gene: TRBJ2-5; d_gene: .; abundance: .; v_gene: TRBV18; CDR3nt: TGTGCCAGCTCACCACCGAGCGCGCAAAAAGAGACCCAGTACTTC; CDR3aa: CASSPPSAQKETQYF
j_gene: TRBJ2-3; d_gene: TRBD1; abundance: .; v_gene: TRBV4-1; CDR3nt: TGCGCCAGCAGCCGGGACAGAAAACCAGATACGCAGTATTTT; CDR3aa: CASSRDRKPDTQYF
j_gene: TRBJ2-2; d_gene: .; abundance: .; v_gene: TRBV7-2; CDR3nt: TGTGCCAGCAGCTCCGCTCATGGAGGTGACAAGATCGACACCGGGGAGCTGTTTTTT; CDR3aa: CASSSAHGGDKIDTGELFF
j_gene: TRBJ2-3; d_gene: .; abundance: .; v_gene: TRBV18; CDR3nt: TGTGCCAGCTCACCTAACACAGATACGCAGTATTTT; CDR3aa: CASSPNTDTQYF
j_gene: TRBJ1-1; d_gene: .; abundance: .; v_gene: TRBV6-6; CDR3nt: TGTGCCAGCAGTCATGTTATCCTGGTGGCTGAAGCTTTCTTT; CDR3aa: CASSHVILVAEAFF
j_gene: TRBJ2-5; d_gene: .; abundance: few; v_gene: TRBV6-5; CDR3nt: TGTGCCAGCAGTTACTCGGCCGGGGCTCTCCAAGAGACCCAGTACTTC; CDR3aa: CASSYSAGALQETQYF
j_gene: TRBJ2-1; d_gene: TRBD2; abundance: .; v_gene: TRBV20-1; CDR3nt: TGCAGTGCTCCCTGGCGACTAGCGGGAGGGCGCGACAATGAGCAGTTCTTC; CDR3aa: CSAPWRLAGGRDNEQFF
j_gene: TRBJ2-2; d_gene: .; abundance: few; v_gene: TRBV6-5; CDR3nt: TGTGCCAGCAGAAAACAACAGGGTACTACCGGGGAGCTGTTTTTT; CDR3aa: CASRKQQGTTGELFF
j_gene: TRBJ2-1; d_gene: TRBD2; abundance: .; v_gene: TRBV20-1; CDR3nt: TGCAGTGCCCCCATAGCGGGAAGGCTTAATGAGCAGTTCTTC; CDR3aa: CSAPIAGRLNEQFF
j_gene: TRBJ2-5; d_gene: TRBD1; abundance: few; v_gene: TRBV5-1; CDR3nt: TGCGCCAGCAGCTGGGACAGCCAAGAGACCCAGTACTTC; CDR3aa: CASSWDSQETQYF
j_gene: TRBJ1-3; d_gene: .; abundance: few; v_gene: TRBV6-1; CDR3nt: TGTGCCAGCAGCCGTCAGAGCTCTGGAAACACCATATATTTT; CDR3aa: CASSRQSSGNTIYF